These 9 T cell receptor beta chains share one sample of origin, sequenced in a study of vaccination and CD4 T cells after COVID-19. The assay that was used to sequence DNA from cultured CD4+ T cells was the Oncomine TCR Beta short-read assay. TCRdb called the PCR reads again in MiXCR, with one record for every CDR3 protein. Of about 15,000 distinct CDR3 sequences listed, more than 45% are singletons. No antigen has been assigned to these receptors. This sample's treatment: roughly 10-day PBMC culture with coronavirus spike peptide pools or control peptides (ViraFEST assay). The sequenced sample was CD4+ T cells from blood, cultured in vitro. The receptors were sampled from a human donor who had recovered from COVID-19.

V gene TRBV11-3 combines with J gene TRBJ1-3; TRBD1 aligns across 9 bases. CDR3 length: 16 residues. From germline, CDR1 is SGHNT and CDR2 YENEEA. Trimming cost V 5 bases and J 2 bases; bases outside gene matches: 7. The CDR3 DNA reads as TGTGCCAGCAGCACCCCGGGACAGGGAGCTGGAAACACCATATATTTT. It translates to CASSTPGQGAGNTIYF.

The chain carries TRBV20-1 and TRBJ2-1; perhaps D is TRBD1 or TRBD2 (5 bases each). The CDR3 spans 13 residues. CDR1 and CDR2 from the germline V gene are DFQATT and SNEGSKA (reference sequence). The V and J ends lost 4 bases and 11 bases respectively, with 18 bases between them. For the CDR3, the DNA is TGCAGTGCTATCCTCAGGGAGCGGAAAAAGCAGTTCTTC. It translates to CSAILRERKKQFF.

The chain links TRBV7-9 to TRBJ1-2; D is uncertain. With 1 base removed from V and 0 bases from J, the gap between germline ends came to 9 bases. The CDR3 extends over 15 amino acids. The germline gives CDR1 SEHNR, CDR2 FQNEAQ (reference sequence). Here the CDR3 DNA reads TGTGCCAGCAGCTTAGGGCAGGCTCCTAACTATGGCTACACCTTC. It encodes CASSLGQAPNYGYTF.

The J gene is TRBJ1-4, the V gene TRBV12-3 or TRBV12-4, with a possible D match to TRBD1 (6 bases). This CDR3 is built from 13 residues. V lost 3 bases to trimming and J lost 7 bases, with 9 bases between them. The CDR3 coding sequence is TGTGCCAGCAGTTTGCAGGGGTCTGAAAAACTGTTTTTT. It encodes CASSLQGSEKLFF.

The chain joins TRBV20-1 to TRBJ2-7; D is undetermined. The germline gives CDR1 DFQATT, CDR2 SNEGSKA (reference sequence). This CDR3 contains 12 residues. V lost 7 bases, J lost 5 bases, and 15 bases lay in between. In DNA, the CDR3 is TGCAGTGGTAAAGCTGGAATCGACGAGCAGTACTTC. It encodes CSGKAGIDEQYF.

The genes are TRBV29-1 and TRBJ1-1; D uncertain. Deletions cut 4 bases from V and 5 bases from J, with 8 bases between. The CDR3 is 11 amino acids. Germline CDR1 is SQVTM and CDR2 is ANQGSEA. The CDR3 nucleotides read TGCAGCGTTGCGGAAGGGACTGAAGCTTTCTTT. Its protein is CSVAEGTEAFF.

This chain links TRBV5-4 with TRBJ1-1; the D is unclear. The CDR3 runs to 16 residues. Germline lookup yields CDR1 SGHNT and CDR2 YYREEE (reference sequence). Deletions cut 4 bases from V and 4 bases from J, with 20 bases between. The CDR3 protein is CASSPQTLAPVTEAFF. The CDR3 nucleotides read TGTGCCAGCAGCCCCCAAACGCTGGCACCAGTCACTGAAGCTTTCTTT.

This clonotype has only a few counts. The chain recombines TRBV24-1 with TRBJ1-2; perhaps TRBD1 as D (5 bases). Per germline, CDR1 KGHDR and CDR2 SFDVKD. The ends were cut back, 12 bases at V and 3 bases at J, with 10 bases in the middle. CDR3 length: 11 residues. CDR3 coding DNA: TGTGCCGCCCAGGGAGACTATGGCTACACCTTC. This encodes CAAQGDYGYTF.

In its sample, this clonotype was seen a few times. The chain has TRBV10-3 and TRBJ1-5; TRBD1 agrees at 7 bases. Trimming removed 5 bases from V and 2 bases from J; junction bases left unmatched: 3. From germline, CDR1 is ENHRY and CDR2 SYGVKD. There are 14 residues in the CDR3. The CDR3 DNA is TGTGCCATCAGTTACACAGGGGGCAATCAGCCCCAGCATTTT. Protein sequence: CAISYTGGNQPQHF.